This T cell receptor beta chain was profiled in a study of T cell repertoires in ileal Crohn's disease. Findings of the study overall: Clonal expansions were more frequent in active smokers than non-smokers at surgery. Sorted CD8 T cells held more high-frequency clones than CD4.

Approximately 510 nanograms of biopsy DNA per sample underwent TCRB immunosequencing. Here immunoSEQ multiplex PCR was the method, and the copy in TCRdb shows in-frame clones only, minus some. The top ten clones hold 5.5% to 7% of a sample with 30,000 or so clones, roughly 81% of them seen once. Comments on this clone: Antigen: not known.

Patients were adults with ileal or ileocolonic Crohn's disease needing resection. Sequencing was carried out using ileal tissue. This TCR derives from an adult with Crohn's disease.

The CDR3 spells CASSVGGPSSYNEQFF. CDR3 coding DNA: TGTGCCAGCAGCGTGGGGGGGCCGAGCTCCTACAATGAGCAGTTCTTC. J is TRBJ2-1 and V is TRBV9, with D possibly being TRBD2 (7 bases). V was cut by 2 bases and J by 0 bases, with 12 bases left in between. The length of the CDR3 is 16 residues. Germline CDR1 SGDLS, CDR2 YYNGEE.